Listed below are T cell receptor beta chains from one sample, sequenced in a study of neurological immune-mediated disorders. In TCRdb, the 5' RACE reads were re-called with MiXCR into one record per CDR3 protein. This sample carries roughly 56,000 distinct CDR3 sequences, 11% of them seen once, and the ten largest clones take less than 2%. The sequenced material came from PBMCs. The receptors were gathered from a man aged 55 to 69 in good health. CDR3s include the opening cysteine and the closing phenylalanine or tryptophan. A D gene is named only where the DNA matches it firmly. Some rows have no size entry. The others give once, few or many, or a class for an expanded clone.

v_gene	j_gene	d_gene	abundance	CDR3aa	CDR3nt
TRBV16	TRBJ2-1	.	many	CASSQTGGEQFF	TGTGCCAGCAGCCAGACAGGCGGGGAGCAGTTCTTC
TRBV10-3	TRBJ2-7	TRBD1	many	CAISETSGTVSYEQYF	TGTGCCATCAGTGAGACGTCCGGGACAGTCTCCTACGAGCAGTACTTC
TRBV7-2	TRBJ2-1	.	many	CASKEGPILYNEQFF	TGTGCCAGCAAGGAGGGCCCCATTTTGTACAATGAGCAGTTCTTC
TRBV28	TRBJ2-1	TRBD2	.	CASSPVSGGAFEQFF	TGTGCCAGCAGTCCTGTGAGCGGGGGGGCCTTTGAGCAGTTCTTT
TRBV6-5	TRBJ1-5	.	many	CASSYSKQGSNQPQHF	TGTGCCAGCAGTTACTCGAAGCAGGGTAGCAATCAGCCCCAGCATTTT
TRBV28	TRBJ1-2	.	few	CASMHRLAYGYTF	TGTGCCAGCATGCACCGCTTAGCCTATGGCTACACCTTC
TRBV5-1	TRBJ2-1	.	many	CASSLVQARWDEQFF	TGCGCCAGCAGCTTGGTTCAAGCGCGTTGGGATGAGCAGTTCTTC
TRBV7-8	TRBJ2-2	.	many	CASSLRRDYTGELFF	TGTGCCAGCAGCCTCAGGAGGGACTACACCGGGGAGCTGTTTTTT
TRBV20-1	TRBJ1-3	TRBD1	many	CSARDDRGQGNTIYF	TGCAGTGCTAGAGATGACAGGGGACAGGGAAACACCATATATTTT
TRBV4-1	TRBJ1-1	.	many	CASSPGAGTTEAFF	TGCGCCAGCAGCCCGGGGGCAGGGACCACTGAAGCTTTCTTT
TRBV5-1	TRBJ1-4	.	many	CASSLAHGKSGEKLFF	TGCGCCAGCAGCTTGGCCCACGGGAAGTCCGGGGAAAAACTGTTTTTT
TRBV7-2	TRBJ1-6	.	many	CASSSQRGGHNSPLHF	TGTGCCAGCAGCTCTCAGAGGGGGGGCCATAATTCACCCCTCCACTTT
TRBV25-1	TRBJ2-1	TRBD2	many	CASSDLLAGTYNEQFF	TGTGCCAGCAGTGACCTACTAGCGGGGACTTACAATGAGCAGTTCTTC
TRBV6-2/TRBV6-3	TRBJ2-3	TRBD2	many	CASGKRGATDTQYF	TGTGCCAGCGGAAAGCGGGGGGCCACAGATACGCAGTATTTT
TRBV7-2	TRBJ2-3	TRBD2	medium-sized	CASSSGGNTDTQYF	TGTGCCAGCAGCTCGGGGGGGAACACAGATACGCAGTATTTT
TRBV5-1	TRBJ2-1	.	.	CASSLEGEAYNEQFF	TGCGCCAGCAGCTTGGAGGGGGAAGCTTACAATGAGCAGTTCTTC
TRBV6-2/TRBV6-3	TRBJ1-1	.	many	CASSNPGDTEAFF	TGTGCCAGCTCGAACCCGGGGGACACTGAAGCTTTCTTT
TRBV20-1	TRBJ2-7	.	many	CSARDMEGGSYEQYF	TGCAGTGCTAGAGATATGGAGGGGGGGTCCTACGAGCAGTACTTC
TRBV6-5	TRBJ1-5	.	many	CASSTRGNNQPQHF	TGTGCCAGCAGTACAAGAGGGAACAATCAGCCCCAGCATTTT
TRBV5-1	TRBJ1-1	TRBD1	.	CASRTGTSTEAFF	TGCGCCAGTCGGACAGGGACGAGCACTGAAGCTTTCTTT
TRBV6-2/TRBV6-3	TRBJ2-7	.	few	CASSYIRDNYEQYF	TGTGCCAGCAGTTACATTCGGGACAACTACGAGCAGTACTTC
TRBV7-9	TRBJ1-2	TRBD1	many	CASSGTAYGYTF	TGTGCCAGCAGCGGGACAGCGTATGGCTACACCTTC
TRBV6-2/TRBV6-3	TRBJ1-5	.	many	CASSFYSGRNQPQHF	TGTGCCAGCAGTTTCTATTCGGGGAGAAATCAGCCCCAGCATTTT
TRBV9	TRBJ2-5	TRBD1	many	CASSVGQGWETQYF	TGTGCCAGCAGCGTAGGACAGGGTTGGGAGACCCAGTACTTC